These T cell receptor beta chains were read from a single sample in a study of cytomegalovirus exposure and HLA in healthy donors. TCRdb's copy holds only in-frame clones and misses some; the assay was immunoSEQ multiplex PCR. The repertoire consists of under 300,000 clones, with roughly 88% occurring once and the leading ten covering about 4%. Sequencing was done on a sample of PBMCs. The receptors come from a man between 35 and 55 years old in good health and CMV-seropositive. Both conserved end residues are part of each CDR3. The order of the fields is V gene, J gene, clone size, D gene, CDR3 length, CDR3 DNA, CDR3 protein. D genes are given only for firm matches. Clone sizes are given selectively: once, few, many, or a class where the clone is expanded.

V gene: TRBV19; J gene: TRBJ1-1; clone size: -; D gene: -; CDR3 length: 10; CDR3 DNA: TGTGCCAGTAGTTCCCGAGGTGCTTTCTTT; CDR3 protein: CASSSRGAFF
V gene: TRBV6-1; J gene: TRBJ2-7; clone size: few; D gene: TRBD1; CDR3 length: 13; CDR3 DNA: TGTGCCAGCAGTCGGGACAGTACCTACGAGCAGTACTTC; CDR3 protein: CASSRDSTYEQYF
V gene: TRBV7-9; J gene: TRBJ1-1; clone size: -; D gene: -; CDR3 length: 16; CDR3 DNA: TGTTCCAGCAGCTTACTCCTTCCGGGAAAAGGGACTGAAGCTTTCTTT; CDR3 protein: CSSSLLLPGKGTEAFF
V gene: TRBV14; J gene: TRBJ2-7; clone size: -; D gene: TRBD1; CDR3 length: 15; CDR3 DNA: TGTGCCAGCAGCCAAGGGTGGGACAGTACCTACGAGCAGTACTTC; CDR3 protein: CASSQGWDSTYEQYF
V gene: TRBV5-4; J gene: TRBJ2-7; clone size: -; D gene: -; CDR3 length: 13; CDR3 DNA: TGTGCCAGCAGCTTAATGGCCGGGTACGAGCAGTACTTC; CDR3 protein: CASSLMAGYEQYF
V gene: TRBV19; J gene: TRBJ2-7; clone size: once; D gene: -; CDR3 length: 15; CDR3 DNA: TGTGCCAGTAGCCTCGGGAGGGGGCATTCCTACGAGCAGTACTTC; CDR3 protein: CASSLGRGHSYEQYF
V gene: TRBV4-2; J gene: TRBJ1-4; clone size: -; D gene: -; CDR3 length: 16; CDR3 DNA: TGTGCCAGCAGCCAAGCTCGGACATCAACTAATGAAAAACTGTTTTTT; CDR3 protein: CASSQARTSTNEKLFF
V gene: TRBV7-9; J gene: TRBJ1-2; clone size: once; D gene: -; CDR3 length: 14; CDR3 DNA: TGTTCCAGCAGCTTAACTAGAGCTAACTATGGCTACACCTTC; CDR3 protein: CSSSLTRANYGYTF
V gene: TRBV18; J gene: TRBJ2-7; clone size: -; D gene: TRBD1; CDR3 length: 16; CDR3 DNA: TGTGCCAGCTCACCACCCAGGACAGGGAAGCCCTACGAGCAGTACTTC; CDR3 protein: CASSPPRTGKPYEQYF
V gene: TRBV9; J gene: TRBJ2-3; clone size: -; D gene: TRBD1; CDR3 length: 16; CDR3 DNA: TGTGCCAGCAGCCCTACAGGGGCCTCGTGGACAGATACGCAGTATTTT; CDR3 protein: CASSPTGASWTDTQYF
V gene: TRBV27; J gene: TRBJ1-5; clone size: -; D gene: -; CDR3 length: 15; CDR3 DNA: TGTGCCAGCAGTCAAGGGACTGCCATTAATCAGCCCCAGCATTTT; CDR3 protein: CASSQGTAINQPQHF
V gene: TRBV28; J gene: TRBJ1-1; clone size: -; D gene: -; CDR3 length: 14; CDR3 DNA: TGTGCCAGCAGCGTTCTTGGGAGGAACACTGAAGCTTTCTTT; CDR3 protein: CASSVLGRNTEAFF
V gene: TRBV4-3; J gene: TRBJ1-6; clone size: -; D gene: TRBD1; CDR3 length: 16; CDR3 DNA: TGCGCCAGCAGCCAAGAAAGGGACAGGTTTTATTCACCCCTCCACTTT; CDR3 protein: CASSQERDRFYSPLHF
V gene: TRBV7-8; J gene: TRBJ2-1; clone size: -; D gene: -; CDR3 length: 15; CDR3 DNA: TGTGCCAGCAGCTTAGTAGGGGGGGCCCACAATGAGCAGTTCTTC; CDR3 protein: CASSLVGGAHNEQFF
V gene: TRBV30; J gene: TRBJ1-1; clone size: once; D gene: -; CDR3 length: 14; CDR3 DNA: TGTGCCTGGTCTACCCGGGACATGAACACTGAAGCTTTCTTT; CDR3 protein: CAWSTRDMNTEAFF